Below, 31 T cell receptor beta chains from the same sample are listed, as sequenced in a study of tumor and adjacent non-tumor tissue in lung cancer. A modified ARM-PCR protocol with three rounds of nested PCR amplified TCRbeta. TCRdb ran MiXCR on the multiplex PCR reads and lists one entry per CDR3 protein. The sample lists over 110,000 distinct CDR3 sequences; around 66% were seen once. This sample's RNA came from whole unsorted tissue. Sequenced sample: lung tumor tissue. All receptors derive from a man aged 55 to 70 with small cell lung cancer.

This clonotype has just a few counts. The chain uses TRBV6-6 and TRBJ1-6; possibly TRBD1 for D (5 bases). The CDR3 is 12 residues long. Germline CDR1 reads MNHNY; CDR2 reads SVGAGI (reference sequence). The V gene lost 8 bases and the J gene lost 6 bases, with 8 bases spanning the gap. The CDR3 loop is CASGGTNSPLHF. CDR3 sequence (DNA): TGTGCCAGCGGGGGGACTAATTCACCCCTCCACTTT.

Comments on this clonotype: A read error may be the cause here, since a much bigger clone is one base away. This chain connects TRBV12-5 to TRBJ2-5; D is possibly TRBD1 (5 bases). The CDR3 extends over 15 amino acids. Germline loops: CDR1 LGHNT, CDR2 FRNRAP. This CDR3 reads CACGPDHRIRETQYF. In nucleotides, the CDR3 is TGTGCTTGTGGCCCTGACCACAGGATCCGAGAGACCCAGTACTTC.

Points on this clonotype: The final CDR3 position lacks the conserved phenylalanine or tryptophan, pointing to a likely read error. The DNA is left out, because the CDR3 cannot be placed on it with certainty; the CDR3 is given as TCRdb lists it. The chain links TRBV12-3 or TRBV12-4 to TRBJ2-2; TRBD2, the table's D call, was not compared with the DNA. The CDR3 comprises 15 residues, both ends counted. The CDR3 is CASSPGTSASGELYV.

Concerning this clonotype: One end of the junction fails to match germline, which may point to a read error. The rearrangement links TRBV29-1 to TRBJ2-7; 9 bases match TRBD2. Germline V gene data show CDR1 as SQVTM and CDR2 as ANQGSEA. The CDR3 has 15 amino acids. For the CDR3, the DNA is TGCGGCGTTGGCGGGGTAGCGGGAGAGTCAGAGGAGCAGTACTTC. Translated: CGVGGVAGESEEQYF.

CDR3 nucleotides: TGTGCCAGCATCAAGGACGCCAATGAGCAGTTCTTC. Encoded protein: CASIKDANEQFF. This chain connects TRBV12-3 or TRBV12-4 to TRBJ2-1; D unclear. The V gene lost 7 bases and the J gene lost 6 bases, with 10 bases spanning the gap. The CDR3 spans 12 residues.

Of note for this clonotype: Given a much more abundant clone one base away, this may be a read error. V and J are TRBV20-1 and TRBJ1-2; perhaps TRBD1 as D (5 bases). V was cut by 6 bases and J by 4 bases, with 15 bases left in between. This CDR3 contains 13 residues. CDR1 and CDR2 (germline): DFQATT, SNEGSKA (reference sequence). In DNA, the CDR3 is TGCAGTGCCACCTACGTCGGGGGCTATGGCTACACCTTC. It translates to CSATYVGGYGYTF.

This clonotype was found once. Lacking the conserved final phenylalanine or tryptophan, this CDR3 likely reflects a read error. The genes are TRBV29-1 and TRBJ2-1; 8 bases agree with TRBD2. This CDR3 has 11 amino acids. From germline, CDR1 is SQVTM and CDR2 ANQGSEA. CDR3 in DNA: TGTAGCGTTGCCGGGACTAGTTTTCAGTTCCTC. Translating gives CSVAGTSFQFL.

As regards this clonotype: Possible read error: a much larger clone is one base away. The CDR3 region has the DNA TGCAGTGCTAGTCCTTCCCGGGGAGTGACCGGGGAGCTGTTTTTT. Its translation is CSASPSRGVTGELFF. The chain employs TRBV20-1 and TRBJ2-2, with D tentatively TRBD2 (5 bases). From germline, CDR1 is DFQATT and CDR2 SNEGSKA (reference sequence). This CDR3 is 15 amino acids long. The ends were cut back, 3 bases at V and 5 bases at J, with 16 bases in the middle.

This clonotype was recorded many times. The chain carries TRBV20-1 and TRBJ2-3; 8 nucleotides match TRBD2. The junction had 11 bases not matched to a gene; V was cut back by 6 bases and J by 3 bases. This CDR3 is built from 15 residues. Germline V lookup: CDR1 DFQATT, CDR2 SNEGSKA (reference sequence). CDR3 region: CSARRAGDGTDTQYF. The CDR3 region has the DNA TGCAGTGCCCGCCGAGCGGGAGACGGGACAGATACGCAGTATTTT.

The chain combines TRBV11-2 with TRBJ2-7; D may be TRBD2 (5 bases). Germline CDR1 reads SGHAT; CDR2 reads FQNNGV. This CDR3 is built from 14 residues. Written as DNA, the CDR3 is TGTGCCAGCAGCATAGATCGCGCGGGCTACGAGCAGTACGTC. Encoded protein: CASSIDRAGYEQYV.

The chain carries TRBV12-3 or TRBV12-4 and TRBJ2-5; D is uncertain. This CDR3 has 15 amino acids. Deletions cut 5 bases from V and 3 bases from J, with 16 bases between. CDR3 in amino acids: CASSLPPEQEETQYF. The CDR3 DNA reads as TGTGCCAGCAGTCTCCCACCGGAGCAAGAAGAGACCCAGTACTTC.

Only one count was recorded for this clonotype. This may stem from a read error, because a much larger clone lies one nucleotide away. This chain joins TRBV14 and TRBJ2-1, with 7 bases fitting TRBD2. In germline, CDR1 is SGHDN, CDR2 FVKESK. This CDR3 is 14 amino acids long. The CDR3 sequence: CANSQDRGENEQFF. CDR3 DNA sequence: TGTGCCAACAGCCAAGATCGGGGGGAGAATGAGCAGTTCTTC.

J is TRBJ1-2 and V is TRBV11-2, with D possibly TRBD1 on 5 matching bases. The CDR3 consists of 12 residues. Germline V CDR1 and CDR2: SGHAT, FQNNGV. The CDR3 nucleotides are TGTGCTAACAGCTTAGGGGCGGGTGGCTACACCTTC. It specifies CANSLGAGGYTF.

Comment on this clonotype: A much larger clone lies one base from this, so it may be a read error. The chain has TRBV5-4 and TRBJ2-3; a possible D gene is TRBD1 (6 bases). Germline V CDR1 and CDR2: SGHNT, YYREEE (reference sequence). The CDR3 contains 15 residues. CDR3 bases: TGTGCCAACAGCTTGGCTCCCACAGGGACAGATACGCAGTATTTT. Encoded protein: CANSLAPTGTDTQYF.

V and J are TRBV29-1 and TRBJ2-2; D ambiguous. In germline, CDR1 is SQVTM, CDR2 ANQGSEA. The CDR3 is 15 amino acids. V was shortened by 4 bases and J by 8 bases, with 20 bases between the two germline ends. CDR3 loop: CSVVEGPSKTGELFF. DNA of the CDR3: TGCAGCGTTGTGGAAGGCCCTTCGAAAACTGGGGAGCTGTTTTTT.

Remarks on this clonotype: The junction and the germline gene differ at one end; a read error may be behind it. The chain has TRBV11-1 and TRBJ2-7, with TRBD1 matching over 7 bases. Germline V lookup: CDR1 SGHAT, CDR2 FQDESV (reference sequence). The CDR3 extends over 12 amino acids. The DNA of the CDR3 is TGTACCAGCAGCGGACAGGAGCGCGAACAGTACTTC. This translates into CTSSGQEREQYF.

This clonotype turned up a few times. The chain joins TRBV5-1 to TRBJ2-3, with D possibly TRBD2 on 5 matching bases. Germline-derived CDR1 and CDR2 are SGHRS and YFSETQ. V was clipped by 4 bases and J by 2 bases, with 11 bases between them. This CDR3 region has 14 residues. In DNA, the CDR3 is TGCGCCAGCAGCCCGGACTCGGACACAGATACGCAGTATTTT. Protein: CASSPDSDTDTQYF.

The table lists this clonotype with a few counts. A read error is possible here, since a much larger clone lies one base away. CDR3 residues: CVSSPSRPTGYTGELFF. DNA of the CDR3: TGTGTCAGCAGCCCGAGTAGACCCACAGGCTACACCGGGGAGCTGTTTTTT. This chain joins TRBV11-3 and TRBJ2-2, with D perhaps TRBD1 (5 bases). This CDR3 spans 17 amino acids. The V gene's germline CDR1 is SGHNT and CDR2 YENEEA. The entire variable domain, with the rest obtained from reference TRBV11-3 and TRBJ2-2, is as follows: EAGVVQSPRYKIIEKKQPVAFWCNPISGHNTLYWYLQNLGQGPELLIRYENEEAVDDSQLPKDRFSAERLKGVDSTLKIQPAELGDSAVYLCVSSPSRPTGYTGELFFGEGSRLTVL.

This chain joins TRBV5-5 and TRBJ1-5; unclear D gene. The V gene's germline CDR1 is SGHKS and CDR2 YYEKEE (reference sequence). CDR3 length: 14 residues. V was clipped by 7 bases and J by 6 bases, with 17 bases between them. The CDR3 region has the DNA TGTGCCAGCCGCTCAGGAGGTTGTGGTCAGCCCCAGCATTTT. This gives the protein CASRSGGCGQPQHF. Supplemented by reference TRBV5-5 and TRBJ1-5, the full variable domain reads DAGVTQSPTHLIKTRGQQVTLRCSPISGHKSVSWYQQVLGQGPQFIFQYYEKEERGRGNFPDRFSARQFPNYSSELNVNALLLGDSALYLCASRSGGCGQPQHFGDGTRLSIL.

This clonotype occurred many times. The V gene is TRBV5-5, the J gene TRBJ2-5, with 7 bases matching TRBD2. Germline V gene sequence: CDR1 SGHKS, CDR2 YYEKEE (reference sequence). CDR3 length: 16 residues. V shed 1 base and J 1 base; nucleotides not matched to a gene: 7. CDR3 sequence: CASSLSTGGGQETQYF. CDR3 DNA: TGTGCCAGCAGCTTGTCTACGGGAGGAGGCCAAGAGACCCAGTACTTC.

Details on this clonotype: This likely comes from a read error, as the CDR3 has no conserved phenylalanine or tryptophan at its end. V gene TRBV11-3 combines with J gene TRBJ2-2, with a tentative D call TRBD2 (5 bases). Trimming removed 7 bases from V and 4 bases from J, with 16 bases in between. The CDR3 loop spans 15 amino acids. CDR1 and CDR2 (germline): SGHNT, YENEEA. CDR3 sequence (DNA): TGTGCCAGCATATTAGAGGGCCACCTCACCGGGGAGCTGTTTCTT. As protein: CASILEGHLTGELFL.

This clonotype was seen only a few times. The chain is built from TRBV20-1 and TRBJ1-1; TRBD1 aligns across 7 bases. Germline CDR1 and CDR2: DFQATT and SNEGSKA (reference sequence). Trimming at V came to 2 bases and at J to 4 bases, leaving 10 bases not matched to a gene. The CDR3 is 15 amino acids. The chain's CDR3 is CSARTATGFSTEAFF. The CDR3 bases are TGCAGTGCTAGAACCGCGACAGGGTTCAGCACTGAAGCTTTCTTT.

A word on this clonotype: A much larger clone is a single base away; this may be a read error. The chain recombines TRBV4-2 with TRBJ1-1; D remains ambiguous. Looked up from germline, CDR1 is LGHNA and CDR2 is YNFKEQ. The CDR3 has 15 amino acids. Trimming took off 1 base at V and 2 bases at J, with 11 bases between the two ends. CDR3 DNA: TGTGCCAGCAGCCAAGGAGCCGGACTTAACACTGAAGCTTTCTTT. It specifies CASSQGAGLNTEAFF.

As concerns this clonotype: Compared with germline, one end of the junction differs, possibly owing to a read error. The chain recombines TRBV24-1 with TRBJ1-5, with 10 nucleotides matching TRBD1. CDR1 KGHDR and CDR2 SFDVKD come from the germline V gene. This CDR3 contains 16 residues. DNA for the CDR3: TGTGACACCAGTGCTGCGGACAGGGGGAGCAATCAGCCCCAGCATTTT. Protein product: CDTSAADRGSNQPQHF.

This clonotype showed up just a few times. Compared with germline, one end of the junction differs, possibly owing to a read error. J is TRBJ2-3 and V is TRBV7-8; D is uncertain. This CDR3 is 15 amino acids long. CDR1 and CDR2 from the germline V gene are SGHVS and FQNEAQ. As DNA, the CDR3 is TGTGCCAGCAGCTTAGTAGGCCTCTCCACAGATACGCACTATTTT. The encoded protein is CASSLVGLSTDTHYF. The full variable domain, rest sourced from reference TRBV7-8 and TRBJ2-3, is GAGVSQSPRYKVAKRGQDVALRCDPISGHVSLFWYQQALGQGPEFLTYFQNEAQLDKSGLPSDRFFAERPEGSVSTLKIQRTQQEDSAVYLCASSLVGLSTDTHYFGPGTRLTVL.

V is TRBV5-1 and J is TRBJ1-2; D is ambiguous. CDR3 size: 14 residues. V was trimmed by 3 bases and J by 8 bases, leaving 17 bases between them. Germline CDR1 and CDR2: SGHRS and YFSETQ. The CDR3 loop reads CASSYLEESGGYTF. DNA for the CDR3: TGCGCCAGCAGCTACCTGGAGGAATCGGGCGGCTACACCTTC.

This chain joins TRBV7-2 and TRBJ2-2; D gene unclear. The CDR3 runs 16 residues. Trimming removed 7 bases at V and 0 bases at J, with 15 bases between. CDR1 SGHTA and CDR2 FQGNSA come from the germline V gene. CDR3 sequence (DNA): TGTGCCAGCACCTTCAGCTGGTACGCGAACACCGGGGAGCTGTTTTTT. It codes for CASTFSWYANTGELFF. The full variable domain, completed using reference TRBV7-2 and TRBJ2-2, is GAGVSQSPSNKVTEKGKDVELRCDPISGHTALYWYRQSLGQGLEFLIYFQGNSAPDKSGLPSDRFSAERTGGSVSTLTIQRTQQEDSAVYLCASTFSWYANTGELFFGEGSRLTVL.

The V call is TRBV29-1, the J call TRBJ2-1; possible D gene TRBD2, 5 bases. The V end was cut by 5 bases, the J end by 7 bases, with 15 bases between. CDR3 size: 13 residues. Germline V lookup: CDR1 SQVTM, CDR2 ANQGSEA. The CDR3 DNA reads TGCAGCGTTTTCCTTTCGAGGAGGAATGAGCAGTTCTTC. Its translation: CSVFLSRRNEQFF.

This clonotype was recorded at least ten times. The V gene is TRBV29-1, the J gene TRBJ1-1, with TRBD1 matching over 7 bases. This CDR3 region has 13 residues. The junction had 2 bases not matched to a gene; V was cut back by 4 bases and J by 0 bases. Per germline, CDR1 SQVTM and CDR2 ANQGSEA. The CDR3 nucleotides are TGCAGCGTTGTGGGGACAGTGAACACTGAAGCTTTCTTT. Its protein product is CSVVGTVNTEAFF.

This clonotype was counted a single time. The junction does not match germline at one end; this may be a read error. The V call is TRBV29-1, the J call TRBJ2-7, with D tentatively TRBD1 (5 bases). Germline-derived CDR1 and CDR2 are SQVTM and ANQGSEA. The CDR3 consists of 12 residues. CDR3: CSAQDTSYEQYF. In DNA form, the CDR3 reads TGCAGCGCCCAGGACACCTCCTATGAGCAGTACTTC.

Only a few counts were recorded for this clonotype. The chain couples TRBV20-1 to TRBJ2-7; maybe TRBD2 (5 bases). Trimming stripped 0 bases from V and 3 bases from J, with 12 bases between. Germline V gene data show CDR1 as DFQATT and CDR2 as SNEGSKA (reference sequence). The CDR3 runs 14 residues. The CDR3 nucleotides are TGCAGTGCTAGAGATCGAGTACTAGTCTACGAGCAGTACTTC. This codes for CSARDRVLVYEQYF.